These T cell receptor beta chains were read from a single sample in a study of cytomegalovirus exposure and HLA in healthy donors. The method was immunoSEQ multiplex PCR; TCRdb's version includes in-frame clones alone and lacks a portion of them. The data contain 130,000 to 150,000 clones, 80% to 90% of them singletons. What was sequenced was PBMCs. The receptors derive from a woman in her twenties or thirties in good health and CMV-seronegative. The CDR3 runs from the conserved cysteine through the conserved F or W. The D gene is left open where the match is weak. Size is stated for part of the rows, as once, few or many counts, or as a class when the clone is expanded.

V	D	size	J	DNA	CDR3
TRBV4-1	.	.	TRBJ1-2	TGCGCCAGCAGCCACCCGGGGGTCTCGGATGGCTACACCTTC	CASSHPGVSDGYTF
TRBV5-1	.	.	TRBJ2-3	TGCGCCAGCAGACAAACCGGGAGTAACATGCCAGATACGCAGTATTTT	CASRQTGSNMPDTQYF
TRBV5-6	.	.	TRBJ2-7	TGTGCCAGCAGCTTGCGGGGGTCCTATGAGCAGTACTTC	CASSLRGSYEQYF
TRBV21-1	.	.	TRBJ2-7	TGTGCCAGCAGCAAAGGTCCTTTACAGGGCAGGGGATACGAGCAGTACTTC	CASSKGPLQGRGYEQYF
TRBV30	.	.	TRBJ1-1	TGTGCCTGGGCCCCCGGGTCCAACACTGAAGCTTTCTTT	CAWAPGSNTEAFF
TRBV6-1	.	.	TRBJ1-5	TGTGCCAGCAGGCAAGAGAGAAATCAGCCCCAGCATTTT	CASRQERNQPQHF
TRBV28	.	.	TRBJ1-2	TGTGCCAGCATGGGAGGACATATGCTTGGCTACACCTTC	CASMGGHMLGYTF
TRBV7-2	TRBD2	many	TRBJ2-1	TGTGCCAGCAGCTTAGTGAGGCTAGCGGTATACAATGAGCAGTTCTTC	CASSLVRLAVYNEQFF
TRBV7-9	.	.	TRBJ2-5	TGTGCCAGCAGCTTAGTGGCGACAGGTGCGACCCAGTACTTC	CASSLVATGATQYF
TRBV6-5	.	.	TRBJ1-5	TGTGCCAGCAGTGAATCTGGGGCTGGTCAGCCCCAGCATTTT	CASSESGAGQPQHF
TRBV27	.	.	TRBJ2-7	TGTGCCAGCAGTTTTTCCGGGACACACTCCTACGAGCAGTACTTC	CASSFSGTHSYEQYF
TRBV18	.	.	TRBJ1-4	TGTGCCAGCCGAGACAGTGAAAAACTGTTTTTT	CASRDSEKLFF
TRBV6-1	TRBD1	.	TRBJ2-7	TGTGCCAGCAGAAACGGGGGGACAGGGTCCTACGAGCAGTACTTC	CASRNGGTGSYEQYF
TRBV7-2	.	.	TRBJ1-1	TGTGCCAGCAGCCAAGACAGACAGAACACTGAAGCTTTCTTT	CASSQDRQNTEAFF
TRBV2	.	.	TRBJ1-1	TGTGCCAGCAGTGAAGATTTCCCGAATTTCTTTGGCAGGGGGAACACTGAAGCTTTCTTT	CASSEDFPNFFGRGNTEAFF
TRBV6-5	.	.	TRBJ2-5	TGTGCCAGCAGTCCAGGGTTGAGGTCTTTGGAGACCCAGTACTTC	CASSPGLRSLETQYF
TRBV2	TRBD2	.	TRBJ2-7	TGTGCCACGGAGGGAGGGATCTCCTACGAGCAGTACTTC	CATEGGISYEQYF
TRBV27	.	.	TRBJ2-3	TGTGCCAGCAGTTTGGGACTGGCGGCAGATACGCAGTATTTT	CASSLGLAADTQYF